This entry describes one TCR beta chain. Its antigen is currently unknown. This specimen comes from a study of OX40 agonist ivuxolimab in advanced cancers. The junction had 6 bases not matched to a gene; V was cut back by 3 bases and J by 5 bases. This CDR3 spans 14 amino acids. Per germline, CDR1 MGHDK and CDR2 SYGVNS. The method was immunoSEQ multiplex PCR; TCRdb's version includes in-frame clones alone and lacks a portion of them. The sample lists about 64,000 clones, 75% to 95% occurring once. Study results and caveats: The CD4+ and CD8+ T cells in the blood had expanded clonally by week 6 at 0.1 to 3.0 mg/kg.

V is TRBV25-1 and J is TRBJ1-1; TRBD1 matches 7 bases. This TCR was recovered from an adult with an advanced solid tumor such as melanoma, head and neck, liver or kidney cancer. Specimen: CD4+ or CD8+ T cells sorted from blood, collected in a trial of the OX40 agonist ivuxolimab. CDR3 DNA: TGTGCCAGCAGTGACGCAGGGGGTAAAACTGAAGCTTTCTTT. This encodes CASSDAGGKTEAFF.